A single sample gave rise to the 20 T cell receptor beta chains below, sequenced in a study of identical twins. Each CDR3 protein gets one entry after TCRdb re-called the 5' RACE reads with MiXCR. The top ten clones hold around 0.48% of a sample with about 530,000 distinct CDR3 sequences, around 15% of them seen once. These data were likewise used in another study, on yellow fever vaccine responses in identical twins.

Sequencing used CD4+ T cells sorted from blood. The receptors come from a young woman in good health.

This clonotype has just one count. The rearrangement joins TRBV20-1 to TRBJ2-1, with D perhaps matching TRBD1 (5 bases). Trimming took off 2 bases at V and 5 bases at J, with 19 bases between the two ends. This CDR3 is built from 16 residues. Looked up from germline, CDR1 is DFQATT and CDR2 is SNEGSKA (reference sequence). The CDR3 region has the DNA TGCAGTGCTAGACCCCTCAGTGGGGCGCCTGACAATGAGCAGTTCTTC. Protein: CSARPLSGAPDNEQFF.

The J gene is TRBJ1-5, the V gene TRBV3-1; a weak D match, TRBD1 (6 bases). There are 14 residues in the CDR3. Trimming cost V 2 bases and J 9 bases, with 14 bases left between them. Per the germline V gene, CDR1 is LGHDT and CDR2 is YNNKEL (reference sequence). CDR3 amino acids: CASSQQSGGWPQHF. As DNA, the CDR3 is TGTGCCAGCAGCCAACAGTCTGGGGGCTGGCCCCAGCATTTT.

The chain recombines TRBV25-1 with TRBJ2-7; D is perhaps TRBD1 (7 bases). The CDR3 runs to 13 residues. Germline lookup yields CDR1 MGHDK and CDR2 SYGVNS. Trimming took off 7 bases at V and 4 bases at J, with 14 bases between the two ends. CDR3 in DNA: TGTGCCAGCACTCCAGGGGGGAGGTACGAGCAGTACTTC. Translating gives CASTPGGRYEQYF.

V is TRBV6-2 or TRBV6-3 and J is TRBJ1-2; D unresolved. The CDR3 spans 14 residues. V dropped 2 bases and J dropped 6 bases, with 13 bases sitting between them. Germline V gene data show CDR1 as MNHEY and CDR2 as SVGEGT. CDR3 region: CASSYLQGRNGYTF. As DNA, the CDR3 is TGTGCCAGCAGTTACCTCCAAGGTCGGAATGGCTACACCTTC.

The chain has TRBV12-3 or TRBV12-4 and TRBJ2-5; 13 nucleotides line up with TRBD2. V shed 1 base, J shed 7 bases, and the junction held 9 bases outside the gene matches. The CDR3 is 17 amino acids. The CDR3, as DNA: TGTGCCAGCAGTTTAGGACTAGCGGGAGGAACCTCGGGGACCCAGTACTTC. This codes for CASSLGLAGGTSGTQYF.

The chain links TRBV5-1 to TRBJ1-1; D gene ambiguous. The germline V and J ends were trimmed by 1 base and 0 bases, with 16 bases remaining between them. Germline lookup yields CDR1 SGHRS and CDR2 YFSETQ. The CDR3 sequence is 17 residues long. Here the CDR3 DNA reads TGCGCCAGCAGCTTGTTTCGCAGAACCTCCATGAACACTGAAGCTTTCTTT. This gives the protein CASSLFRRTSMNTEAFF.

This clonotype was found a few times. The chain combines TRBV20-1 with TRBJ2-3; 7 bases line up with TRBD2. CDR3 size: 15 residues. The trim removed 6 bases at V and 4 bases at J, leaving 13 bases unmatched. Germline CDR1 and CDR2: DFQATT and SNEGSKA (reference sequence). The CDR3 region has the DNA TGCAGTGCGAACCCCGGGCGGGGGAAGGCAGATACGCAGTATTTT. Translating it yields CSANPGRGKADTQYF.

The V and J genes are TRBV6-1 and TRBJ2-7, with 7 bases lining up with TRBD2. CDR1 MNHNS and CDR2 SASEGT come from the germline V gene. The junction had 7 bases not matched to a gene; V was cut back by 5 bases and J by 3 bases. The CDR3 spans 14 residues. CDR3 protein: CASSPSTSRYEQYV. The CDR3 DNA is TGTGCCAGCAGTCCATCGACTAGCCGCTACGAGCAGTACGTC.

This clonotype has a count of ten or more. The chain joins TRBV12-3 or TRBV12-4 to TRBJ2-1; D is unresolved. V was shortened by 1 base and J by 0 bases, with 7 bases between the two germline ends. This CDR3 has 15 amino acids. CDR3 DNA: TGTGCCAGCAGTTTAGGAGAAAGCTCCTACAATGAGCAGTTCTTC. Amino acid sequence: CASSLGESSYNEQFF.

This chain uses TRBV24-1 with TRBJ2-6; TRBD1 might be the D (5 bases). The germline CDR1 and CDR2 sequences are KGHDR and SFDVKD. The germline V and J ends were trimmed by 3 bases and 2 bases, with 10 bases remaining between them. The CDR3 consists of 16 residues. The DNA for the CDR3 is TGTGCCACCAGTGATCGCGGCAGGGCTGGGGCCAACGTCCTGACTTTC. Its protein is CATSDRGRAGANVLTF.

This clonotype was seen a few times. The rearrangement links TRBV11-2 to TRBJ2-1, with D perhaps TRBD2 (6 bases). Germline CDR1 reads SGHAT; CDR2 reads FQNNGV. The length of the CDR3 is 18 residues. Trimming took off 4 bases at V and 0 bases at J, with 19 bases between the two ends. CDR3 DNA sequence: TGTGCCAGCAGCTCGACTTATGTGGGACTCAGCTCCTACAATGAGCAGTTCTTC. This codes for CASSSTYVGLSSYNEQFF. The full variable domain, with the rest looked up from reference TRBV11-2 and TRBJ2-1, is EAGVAQSPRYKIIEKRQSVAFWCNPISGHATLYWYQQILGQGPKLLIQFQNNGVVDDSQLPKDRFSAERLKGVDSTLKIQPAKLEDSAVYLCASSSTYVGLSSYNEQFFGPGTRLTVL.

This clonotype has just a few counts. The chain couples TRBV14 to TRBJ1-2; no firm D call. Trimming removed 0 bases from V and 8 bases from J, with 7 bases in between. CDR1 and CDR2 from the germline V gene are SGHDN and FVKESK. The CDR3 totals 12 residues. In DNA, the CDR3 is TGTGCCAGCAGCCAAGATCGGCTGGGCTACACCTTC. This gives the protein CASSQDRLGYTF.

Only a few counts were recorded for this clonotype. CDR3 amino acids: CASSSSLMKETQYF. The CDR3 DNA reads as TGTGCCAGCAGCTCCAGCCTTATGAAGGAGACCCAGTACTTC. The chain combines TRBV28 with TRBJ2-5; D is uncertain. The CDR3 spans 14 residues. With 6 bases removed from V and 5 bases from J, the gap between germline ends came to 16 bases. The germline V gene has CDR1 MDHEN and CDR2 SYDVKM. Full variable domain (remainder filled in from reference TRBV28 and TRBJ2-5): DVKVTQSSRYLVKRTGEKVFLECVQDMDHENMFWYRQDPGLGLRLIYFSYDVKMKEKGDIPEGYSVSREKKERFSLILESASTNQTSMYLCASSSSLMKETQYFGPGTRLLVL.

This clonotype has just a few counts. The chain couples TRBV4-1 to TRBJ2-1; TRBD2 is a possible D gene (6 bases). The CDR3 length is 18 residues. The germline V gene has CDR1 MGHRA and CDR2 YSYEKL. V was cut by 2 bases and J by 0 bases, with 17 bases left in between. The CDR3 sequence: CASSQQEYQAGSYNEQFF. CDR3 sequence (DNA): TGCGCCAGCAGCCAACAAGAGTACCAAGCGGGCTCCTACAATGAGCAGTTCTTC.

The rearrangement uses TRBV5-1 and TRBJ2-1; D is perhaps TRBD2 (5 bases). CDR3 length: 19 amino acids. The germline CDR1 and CDR2 sequences are SGHRS and YFSETQ. Trimming took 2 bases from V and 0 from J, leaving 21 bases between them. CDR3 nucleotide sequence: TGCGCCAGCAGCTTAGAGGGAACCAAACTGGGTAGCTCCTACAATGAGCAGTTCTTC. The encoded protein is CASSLEGTKLGSSYNEQFF.

This clonotype has just a few counts. The chain is built from TRBV20-1 and TRBJ2-2, with 9 bases that match TRBD2. Germline V gene sequence: CDR1 DFQATT, CDR2 SNEGSKA (reference sequence). V lost 1 base to trimming and J lost 3 bases; unmatched junction nucleotides: 0. The CDR3 spans 14 residues. This CDR3 reads CSARGGRDTGELFF. The CDR3 DNA is TGCAGTGCTAGAGGCGGGAGGGACACCGGGGAGCTGTTTTTT.

V usage is TRBV19 and J usage is TRBJ2-1; maybe TRBD2 (6 bases). The ends were cut back, 6 bases at V and 0 bases at J, with 12 bases in the middle. The CDR3 loop spans 15 amino acids. Per the germline V gene, CDR1 is LNHDA and CDR2 is SQIVND (reference sequence). The CDR3 DNA is TGTGCCAGTAGCAGAGCGGACTACTCCTACAATGAGCAGTTCTTC. Residues: CASSRADYSYNEQFF.

The chain uses TRBV18 and TRBJ2-7; no clear D. Trimming cost V 3 bases and J 2 bases, with 8 bases left between them. CDR1 and CDR2 (germline): KGHSH, LQKENI. The CDR3 is 13 amino acids. CDR3 DNA sequence: TGTGCCAGCTCACCTTCGCAGACCTACGAGCAGTACGTC. This sequence encodes CASSPSQTYEQYV.

This clonotype showed up just a few times. The gene calls are TRBV20-1 and TRBJ2-7; no clear D gene. CDR1 is DFQATT, CDR2 SNEGSKA, per germline (reference sequence). The CDR3 loop spans 12 amino acids. V lost 0 bases to trimming and J lost 3 bases, with 6 bases between them. CDR3 in DNA: TGCAGTGCTAGAGATAGTGGCTACGAGCAGTACTTC. It encodes CSARDSGYEQYF.

CDR3 sequence: CASSSSPSLHF. The CDR3 region has the DNA TGTGCCAGCAGTTCCTCCCCCTCCCTCCACTTT. The chain links TRBV12-3 or TRBV12-4 to TRBJ1-6; D unclear. V dropped 4 bases and J dropped 14 bases, with 9 bases sitting between them. There are 11 residues in the CDR3.